The 26 T cell receptor beta chains reported below all come from one sample, sequenced in a study of OX40 agonist ivuxolimab in advanced cancers. Sequenced by immunoSEQ multiplex PCR; TCRdb stores in-frame clones only, minus some. Of tens of thousands of clones in the sample, about 70% were seen once. The sample here was CD4+ or CD8+ T cells sorted from blood, taken in a trial of the OX40 agonist ivuxolimab. All receptors derive from an adult with an advanced solid tumor such as melanoma, head and neck, liver or kidney cancer.

By share, this clone counts as medium-sized. The chain has TRBV19 and TRBJ2-4, with 12 positions matching TRBD1. There are 14 residues in the CDR3. With V trimmed by 5 bases and J by 7 bases, 3 bases remained unmatched. Germline V gene data show CDR1 as LNHDA and CDR2 as SQIVND (reference sequence). Here the CDR3 reads CASSPGQGANIQYF. Written as DNA, the CDR3 is TGTGCCAGTAGTCCGGGACAGGGGGCGAACATTCAGTACTTC.

This clone was detected a few times. V usage is TRBV7-9 and J usage is TRBJ1-6; D unclear. Germline values: CDR1 SEHNR, CDR2 FQNEAQ (reference sequence). This CDR3 is 14 amino acids long. V was clipped by 1 base and J by 4 bases, with 5 bases between them. The CDR3 region has the DNA TGTGCCAGCAGCTTAGGGATTTATAATTCACCCCTCCACTTT. Protein: CASSLGIYNSPLHF. The variable domain in full, with the rest retrieved from reference TRBV7-9 and TRBJ1-6, is DTGVSQNPRHKITKRGQNVTFRCDPISEHNRLYWYRQTLGQGPEFLTYFQNEAQLEKSRLLSDRFSAERPKGSFSTLEIQRTEQGDSAMYLCASSLGIYNSPLHFGNGTRLTVT.

The J gene is TRBJ2-3, the V gene TRBV28, with 8 positions matching TRBD2. The V segment lost 4 bases and the J segment 1 base; nucleotides outside the gene matches: 1. From germline, CDR1 is MDHEN and CDR2 SYDVKM. The CDR3 is 14 amino acids. CDR3 residues: CASSSAGGTDTQYF. The CDR3 coding sequence is TGTGCCAGCAGTTCAGCGGGGGGCACAGATACGCAGTATTTT.

This rearrangement joins TRBV7-2 to TRBJ2-5; D is unclear. V dropped 2 bases and J dropped 2 bases, with 6 bases sitting between them. The length of the CDR3 is 13 residues. Germline CDR1 reads SGHTA; CDR2 reads FQGNSA. The CDR3 region is CASSLWEQETQYF. CDR3 DNA sequence: TGTGCCAGCAGCTTATGGGAACAAGAGACCCAGTACTTC. Full variable domain (outside the CDR3, taken from reference TRBV7-2 and TRBJ2-5): GAGVSQSPSNKVTEKGKDVELRCDPISGHTALYWYRQSLGQGLEFLIYFQGNSAPDKSGLPSDRFSAERTGGSVSTLTIQRTQQEDSAVYLCASSLWEQETQYFGPGTRLLVL.

This sequence joins TRBV6-5 and TRBJ1-1, with D tentatively TRBD1 (5 bases). This CDR3 is 13 amino acids long. Per the germline V gene, CDR1 is MNHEY and CDR2 is SVGAGI. Trimming took 2 bases from V and 4 from J, leaving 8 bases between them. Here the CDR3 DNA reads TGTGCCAGCAGTTACGAGAGGGGCACTGAAGCTTTCTTT. This encodes CASSYERGTEAFF.

V and J are TRBV6-5 and TRBJ1-3; TRBD1 aligns across 8 bases. The trim removed 4 bases at V and 7 bases at J, leaving 6 bases unmatched. Looked up from germline, CDR1 is MNHEY and CDR2 is SVGAGI. CDR3 length equals 14 residues. The CDR3 loop reads CASSSPDRANTIYF. The CDR3 bases are TGTGCCAGCAGTTCACCGGACAGGGCGAACACCATATATTTT.

The chain joins TRBV13 to TRBJ1-2; D unresolved. The CDR3 covers 11 residues. Trimming cost V 3 bases and J 7 bases, with 6 bases left between them. Germline CDR1 is PRHDT and CDR2 is FYEKMQ (reference sequence). The DNA of the CDR3 is TGTGCCAGCAGCTTCGTGCCTGGCTACACCTTC. This gives the protein CASSFVPGYTF.

The chain combines TRBV23-1 with TRBJ2-7, with D perhaps TRBD1 or TRBD2 (6 bases each). TRBV23-1 is known as an ORF, though its function is uncertain. The V and J ends lost 4 bases and 5 bases respectively, with 9 bases between them. The CDR3 runs 12 residues. CDR3 region: CASSPEGDEQYV. CDR3 DNA: TGCGCCAGCAGTCCGGAGGGGGACGAGCAGTACGTC.

This chain links TRBV6-4 with TRBJ2-1, with no clear D. CDR3 length: 13 amino acids. Germline V gene sequence: CDR1 MRHNA, CDR2 SNTAGT. V dropped 3 bases and J dropped 2 bases, with 5 bases sitting between them. CDR3 DNA: TGTGCCAGCAGTGAGAACACCTACAATGAGCAGTTCTTC. Amino acids: CASSENTYNEQFF.

The V call is TRBV30, the J call TRBJ2-3; a possible D gene is TRBD1 (7 bases). V was shortened by 5 bases and J by 0 bases, with 18 bases between the two germline ends. The length of the CDR3 is 16 residues. Germline V gene lookup returns CDR1 GTSNPN and CDR2 SVGIG (reference sequence). CDR3 sequence (DNA): TGTGCCTGGGGGGACAGTGTAGCGGTCAGCACAGATACGCAGTATTTT. The encoded protein is CAWGDSVAVSTDTQYF.

V and J are TRBV19 and TRBJ1-3; D is unresolved. The CDR3 consists of 15 residues. V lost 1 base to trimming and J lost 0 bases, with 7 bases between them. Germline CDR1 and CDR2: LNHDA and SQIVND (reference sequence). In DNA, the CDR3 is TGTGCCAGTAGTATAGGGGTTGGCTCTGGAAACACCATATATTTT. Residues: CASSIGVGSGNTIYF.

The chain uses TRBV2 and TRBJ1-2, with 7 bases fitting TRBD1. The CDR3 consists of 18 residues. V lost 4 bases and J lost 0; bases outside the gene matches: 14. Germline assignment: CDR1 SNHLY and CDR2 FYNNEI. The DNA of the CDR3 is TGTGCCAGCAGTGGCCTTTTTGGACAGGAGACGGCTAACTATGGCTACACCTTC. It encodes CASSGLFGQETANYGYTF.

The rearrangement joins TRBV11-2 to TRBJ2-7, with D unresolved. V was clipped by 6 bases and J by 2 bases, with 8 bases between them. Per germline, CDR1 SGHAT and CDR2 FQNNGV. The CDR3 consists of 12 residues. CDR3 nucleotides: TGTGCCAGCAGGGAGTGGCCCTACGAGCAGTACGTC. It specifies CASREWPYEQYV.

This chain connects TRBV5-1 to TRBJ1-2; TRBD1 matches 8 bases. The CDR3 loop spans 14 amino acids. Germline-derived CDR1 and CDR2 are SGHRS and YFSETQ. V was pared by 5 bases and J by 4 bases, with 7 bases of the junction left unmatched. The CDR3 DNA is TGCGCCAGCAGAGCCTCAGGGGGCCCCTATGGCTACACCTTC. It codes for CASRASGGPYGYTF.

This clone was recorded a few times. The chain couples TRBV29-1 to TRBJ1-5; D remains unclear. The germline V gene has CDR1 SQVTM and CDR2 ANQGSEA. V was shortened by 6 bases and J by 3 bases, with 9 bases between the two germline ends. The CDR3 contains 12 residues. The CDR3 protein is CSVLIHNQPQHF. DNA of the CDR3: TGCAGCGTCCTGATCCACAATCAGCCCCAGCATTTT. The full variable domain, rest sourced from reference TRBV29-1 and TRBJ1-5, is SAVISQKPSRDICQRGTSLTIQCQVDSQVTMMFWYRQQPGQSLTLIATANQGSEATYESGFVIDKFPISRPNLTFSTLTVSNMSPEDSSIYLCSVLIHNQPQHFGDGTRLSIL.

This CDR3 reads CASSDERQPQHF. The CDR3 DNA sequence: TGTGCCAGCAGCGATGAAAGGCAGCCCCAGCATTTT. V and J are TRBV21-1 and TRBJ1-5. TRBV21-1 is designated a pseudogene. The CDR3 covers 12 residues.

The CDR3 loop is CASSQGQVSSGNTIYF. In DNA form, the CDR3 reads TGCGCCAGCAGCCAGGGACAGGTGAGCTCTGGAAACACCATATATTTT. The J gene is TRBJ1-3, the V gene TRBV4-1, with TRBD1 matching over 8 bases. The germline V gene encodes CDR1 MGHRA and CDR2 YSYEKL. V shed 3 bases and J 0 bases; nucleotides not matched to a gene: 4. This CDR3 region has 16 residues.

The V call is TRBV28, the J call TRBJ1-1; 9 nucleotides align to TRBD1. J was trimmed by 8 bases and V by 6 bases; bases with no gene match: 10. The germline V gene encodes CDR1 MDHEN and CDR2 SYDVKM. The CDR3 has 14 residues. In nucleotides, the CDR3 is TGTGCCAGCAGAGATACAGGGGGCGTCCCCGAAGCTTTCTTT. This translates into CASRDTGGVPEAFF.

The chain carries TRBV19 and TRBJ2-3; perhaps TRBD1 as D (6 bases). Trimming took 3 bases from V and 0 from J, leaving 10 bases between them. The CDR3 loop spans 15 amino acids. Germline-derived CDR1 and CDR2 are LNHDA and SQIVND (reference sequence). CDR3 bases: TGTGCCAGTAGTATCAACAGGGTCAGCACAGATACGCAGTATTTT. Residues: CASSINRVSTDTQYF. The full variable domain, completed using reference TRBV19 and TRBJ2-3, is DGGITQSPKYLFRKEGQNVTLSCEQNLNHDAMYWYRQDPGQGLRLIYYSQIVNDFQKGDIAEGYSVSREKKESFPLTVTSAQKNPTAFYLCASSINRVSTDTQYFGPGTRLTVL.

This chain joins TRBV2 and TRBJ1-6; 7 bases agree with TRBD1. The germline CDR1 and CDR2 sequences are SNHLY and FYNNEI. J lost 7 bases, V lost 11 bases, and 14 bases had no gene match. CDR3 length equals 15 residues. The CDR3 DNA reads as TGTGCCGGGAGGCTTACCGGGACAGAGAATTCACCCCTCCACTTT. Its translation: CAGRLTGTENSPLHF.

This clone was observed a few times. This chain links TRBV29-1 with TRBJ1-1, with D perhaps matching TRBD1 (5 bases). The V end was cut by 0 bases, the J end by 1 base, with 9 bases between. There are 14 residues in the CDR3. Germline values: CDR1 SQVTM, CDR2 ANQGSEA. As DNA, the CDR3 is TGCAGCGTTGAAGATCGACAGCCGAACACTGAAGCTTTCTTT. It is translated as CSVEDRQPNTEAFF.

This chain joins TRBV28 and TRBJ1-5, with 8 positions matching TRBD1. This CDR3 has 16 residues. With 6 bases clipped from V and 2 bases from J, the junction kept 9 bases outside the gene matches. Germline V gene sequence: CDR1 MDHEN, CDR2 SYDVKM. CDR3 nucleotides: TGTGCCAGCAGCCCAACAGGGGGAATTGGCAATCAGCCCCAGCATTTT. As protein: CASSPTGGIGNQPQHF.

The chain combines TRBV29-1 with TRBJ2-3, with a tentative D call TRBD1 (5 bases). CDR3 length equals 12 residues. CDR1 is SQVTM and CDR2 is ANQGSEA in the germline V gene. Trimming shortened V by 8 bases and J by 3 bases, and 12 bases separated the two germline ends. As DNA, the CDR3 is TGCAGCCACAGGAGTCAGACAGATACGCAGTATTTT. As protein: CSHRSQTDTQYF.

This clone was seen only once. V and J are TRBV7-2 and TRBJ2-1; D is perhaps TRBD1 or TRBD2 (5 bases each). This CDR3 is built from 13 residues. The V and J ends lost 3 bases and 7 bases respectively, with 10 bases between them. Germline V gives CDR1 SGHTA, CDR2 FQGNSA. CDR3 sequence reads: CASSFSRGNEQFF. The DNA for the CDR3 is TGTGCCAGCAGCTTTTCGAGGGGAAATGAGCAGTTCTTC.

The gene calls are TRBV2 and TRBJ2-5, with TRBD2 matching 9 bases. This CDR3 has 16 residues. The germline gives CDR1 SNHLY, CDR2 FYNNEI. V lost 5 bases and J lost 4; bases outside the gene matches: 11. The CDR3 DNA reads TGTGCCAGCAGTCCTTCGACTAGCGGTAAATCAGAGACCCAGTACTTC. Encoded protein: CASSPSTSGKSETQYF.

This clone was counted once. This chain connects TRBV7-9 to TRBJ1-4; D is possibly TRBD1 (6 bases). Germline CDR1 SEHNR, CDR2 FQNEAQ (reference sequence). V was clipped by 1 base and J by 5 bases, with 11 bases between them. The CDR3 is made up of 15 amino acids. CDR3: CASSLERTENEKLFF. The CDR3 nucleotides read TGTGCCAGCAGCTTAGAAAGGACAGAAAATGAAAAACTGTTTTTT.